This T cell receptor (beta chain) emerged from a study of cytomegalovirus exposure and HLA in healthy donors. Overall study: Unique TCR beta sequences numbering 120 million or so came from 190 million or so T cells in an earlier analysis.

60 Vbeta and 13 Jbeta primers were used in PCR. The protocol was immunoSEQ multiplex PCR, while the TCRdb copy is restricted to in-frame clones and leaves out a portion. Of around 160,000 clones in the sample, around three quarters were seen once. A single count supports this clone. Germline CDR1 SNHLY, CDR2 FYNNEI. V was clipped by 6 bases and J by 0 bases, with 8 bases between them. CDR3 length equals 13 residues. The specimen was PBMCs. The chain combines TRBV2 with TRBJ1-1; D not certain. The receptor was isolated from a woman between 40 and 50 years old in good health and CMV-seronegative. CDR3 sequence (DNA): TGTGCCAGCAGGGGCGACATGAACACTGAAGCTTTCTTT. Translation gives CASRGDMNTEAFF.